The 32 T cell receptor beta chains presented below share a single source sample, sequenced in a study of cytomegalovirus exposure and HLA in healthy donors (TCRdb year 2017). The library was built by means of the immunoSEQ multiplex PCR assay. For the multiplex PCR, a mixture combining 60 forward primers for TCR Vbeta segments and 13 reverse primers for TCR Jbeta segments was used. The source is immuneACCESS, and TCRdb retained only in-frame sequences with V and J called. Part of the clones is not carried over; for the studies checked, unresolved V genes explain less than half of this, and the remainder is unexplained. The sample has about 110,000 clones on record, approximately 12% of them singletons. The top ten clones comprise approximately 16% of the sample. Sequencing was performed on PBMCs. All receptors come from a man aged 35 to 55 in good health and CMV-seropositive.

This clone was seen only a few times. The J gene is TRBJ2-7, the V gene TRBV19; D remains unclear. CDR1 and CDR2 from the germline V gene are LNHDA and SQIVND (reference sequence). Trimming removed 2 bases at V and 4 bases at J, with 12 bases between. This CDR3 has 14 residues. The chain's CDR3 is CASSISSTTYEQYF. As DNA, the CDR3 is TGTGCCAGTAGTATAAGCTCCACGACTTACGAGCAGTACTTC.

This clone was detected a few times. This chain uses TRBV6-6 with TRBJ1-1; TRBD1 is a possible D gene (5 bases). V was cut by 8 bases and J by 1 base, with 14 bases left in between. Germline V gene sequence: CDR1 MNHNY, CDR2 SVGAGI (reference sequence). This CDR3 is built from 14 residues. CDR3 protein: CASGIGAQNTEAFF. The CDR3 coding sequence is TGTGCCAGCGGGATAGGGGCGCAGAACACTGAAGCTTTCTTT.

J is TRBJ2-1 and V is TRBV29-1; a weak D match, TRBD1 (6 bases). Germline V gene lookup returns CDR1 SQVTM and CDR2 ANQGSEA. With 1 base removed from V and 3 bases from J, the gap between germline ends came to 10 bases. CDR3 length equals 14 residues. CDR3 amino acids: CSVEGDRSYNEQFF. Written as DNA, the CDR3 is TGCAGCGTTGAAGGAGACAGGAGCTACAATGAGCAGTTCTTC.

The chain has TRBV12-5 and TRBJ1-5; 11 bases align to TRBD1. The germline V gene has CDR1 LGHNT and CDR2 FRNRAP. The J segment lost 8 bases and the V segment lost 5 bases, leaving 11 bases of the junction unmatched. This CDR3 region has 16 residues. In nucleotides, the CDR3 is TGTGCTAGTGGTCTTAGGACAGGGGGCATGGTAAAGCCCCAGCATTTT. Translated: CASGLRTGGMVKPQHF.

V usage is TRBV6-5 and J usage is TRBJ1-2, with D unresolved. This CDR3 is built from 12 residues. Trimming removed 8 bases at V and 2 bases at J, with 9 bases between. CDR1 and CDR2 (germline): MNHEY, SVGAGI. The CDR3: CASFEANYGYTF. The CDR3 DNA follows: TGTGCCAGCTTTGAAGCAAACTATGGCTACACCTTC.

The chain combines TRBV19 with TRBJ1-5, with D unresolved. This CDR3 has 14 residues. The V end was cut by 1 base, the J end by 7 bases, with 11 bases between. CDR1 is LNHDA, CDR2 SQIVND, per germline (reference sequence). The CDR3 DNA follows: TGTGCCAGTAGTATAGTCGCCCTAGGCCAGCCCCAGCATTTT. It is translated as CASSIVALGQPQHF.

The chain combines TRBV6-5 with TRBJ1-4, with 10 bases identical to TRBD1. The CDR3 totals 14 residues. Germline assignment: CDR1 MNHEY and CDR2 SVGAGI. Unmatched junction bases numbered 3, after V lost 5 bases and J lost 6 bases. The CDR3 nucleotides are TGTGCCAGCAGTCCGGGACAGGGGTATGAAAAACTGTTTTTT. Translated: CASSPGQGYEKLFF.

As for this clone: The same CDR3 can be traced to other DNA sequences in this sample. The chain joins TRBV19 to TRBJ1-2; 9 bases line up with TRBD1. CDR3 length: 13 residues. Trimming cost V 5 bases and J 4 bases; bases outside gene matches: 2. CDR1 is LNHDA, CDR2 SQIVND, per germline (reference sequence). CDR3 protein: CASSPGQGYGYTF. The DNA of the CDR3 is TGTGCCAGTAGTCCGGGACAGGGCTATGGCTACACCTTC.

This clone came up a few times. Because the CDR3 is missing its conserved closing phenylalanine or tryptophan, this is likely a read error. This chain connects TRBV29-1 to TRBJ2-6; tentative D call: TRBD1 (5 bases). Per germline, CDR1 SQVTM and CDR2 ANQGSEA. CDR3 size: 16 residues. The CDR3 nucleotides read TGCAGCGTTGGTAATTTGTGGCCACCTGGGGCAAACGTCCTGACTTTA. Amino acids: CSVGNLWPPGANVLTL.

V is TRBV6-6 and J is TRBJ2-3; no clear D gene. This CDR3 has 13 residues. Germline V gives CDR1 MNHNY, CDR2 SVGAGI (reference sequence). Trimming left V 7 bases short and J 6 bases short, with 14 bases between. The CDR3 spells CASIPRGTDTQYF. The CDR3 coding sequence is TGTGCCAGCATCCCACGAGGTACGGATACGCAGTATTTT.

This clone was observed a few times. This sequence joins TRBV7-9 and TRBJ2-3; perhaps TRBD2 as D (6 bases). Trimming took off 5 bases at V and 4 bases at J, with 13 bases between the two ends. The V gene's germline CDR1 is SEHNR and CDR2 FQNEAQ (reference sequence). The CDR3 spans 14 residues. The CDR3 loop reads CASSPRDLADTQYF. The CDR3 nucleotides read TGTGCCAGCAGCCCCCGGGACTTAGCAGATACGCAGTATTTT.

The chain combines TRBV7-9 with TRBJ1-1, with 8 nucleotides matching TRBD1. CDR1 and CDR2 (germline): SEHNR, FQNEAQ (reference sequence). The CDR3 runs to 14 residues. Unmatched junction bases numbered 5, after V lost 2 bases and J lost 6 bases. CDR3 bases: TGTGCCAGCAGCTTATTGGACAGGGAGGCTGAAGCTTTCTTT. Translating it yields CASSLLDREAEAFF.

This clone was counted only a few times. J is TRBJ2-7 and V is TRBV6-5; weak D call: TRBD2 (6 bases). Trimming left V 11 bases short and J 3 bases short, with 17 bases between. Per germline, CDR1 MNHEY and CDR2 SVGAGI. The CDR3 loop spans 13 amino acids. Here the CDR3 DNA reads TGTGCCGTTCTCGGGGCGGGGATCTACGAGCAGTACTTC. It yields the protein CAVLGAGIYEQYF.

V and J are TRBV27 and TRBJ1-1, with TRBD1 as a possible D gene (6 bases). CDR3 length: 14 residues. Looked up from germline, CDR1 is MNHEY and CDR2 is SMNVEV (reference sequence). Trimming took off 5 bases at V and 3 bases at J, with 13 bases between the two ends. CDR3 nucleotide sequence: TGTGCCAGCAGTCCTTCAGGGGCCTACACTGAAGCTTTCTTT. The encoded protein is CASSPSGAYTEAFF.

This clone showed up just once. V and J are TRBV6-6 and TRBJ2-5; D gene ambiguous. The CDR3 is made up of 14 amino acids. Germline V gene sequence: CDR1 MNHNY, CDR2 SVGAGI (reference sequence). V gave up 0 bases and J gave up 3 bases, with 8 bases separating them. The CDR3 is CASSYSRREETQYF. CDR3 coding DNA: TGTGCCAGCAGTTACTCGAGGCGAGAAGAGACCCAGTACTTC.

V usage is TRBV27 and J usage is TRBJ2-7, with TRBD2 identical over 13 bases. The trim removed 5 bases at V and 6 bases at J, leaving 13 bases unmatched. The germline V gene has CDR1 MNHEY and CDR2 SMNVEV (reference sequence). The CDR3 runs 17 residues. The CDR3 sequence is CASSPTGLAGLSSEQYF. The CDR3, as DNA: TGTGCCAGCAGTCCAACGGGACTAGCGGGATTAAGCAGCGAGCAGTACTTC.

This clone occurred a few times. The chain joins TRBV11-2 to TRBJ2-3; the D is unclear. V lost 6 bases and J 2 bases, leaving 6 bases between the germline ends. The CDR3 totals 12 residues. In germline, CDR1 is SGHAT, CDR2 FQNNGV. The CDR3 sequence: CASRFITDTQYF. DNA for the CDR3: TGTGCCAGCAGGTTCATCACAGATACGCAGTATTTT.

This chain joins TRBV6-6 and TRBJ1-1, with TRBD1 identical over 7 bases. This CDR3 has 13 residues. Per the germline V gene, CDR1 is MNHNY and CDR2 is SVGAGI (reference sequence). Trimming took 6 bases from V and 7 from J; bases not matched to a gene: 8. The CDR3 sequence is CASSQQGTVEAFF. The CDR3, as DNA: TGTGCCAGCAGCCAACAGGGGACGGTTGAAGCTTTCTTT.

In DNA form, the CDR3 reads TGTGCCAGCAGCCCCGTTAGGAACACTGAAGCTTTCTTT. This encodes CASSPVRNTEAFF. This chain connects TRBV7-8 to TRBJ1-1; D is unclear. The V end lost 5 bases, the J end lost 1 base, and 8 bases lay between the germline ends. The germline gives CDR1 SGHVS, CDR2 FQNEAQ. The CDR3 has 13 amino acids.

The J gene is TRBJ2-5, the V gene TRBV28, with no clear D. This CDR3 contains 12 residues. CDR1 and CDR2 (germline): MDHEN, SYDVKM. V was cut by 7 bases and J by 4 bases, with 10 bases left in between. The CDR3 DNA reads TGTGCCAGCACCACGGCAGGAGAGACCCAGTACTTC. Amino acids: CASTTAGETQYF.

This clone occurred a few times. This sequence joins TRBV28 and TRBJ2-7; TRBD2 agrees at 15 bases. V lost 5 bases and J lost 2; bases outside the gene matches: 19. The CDR3 has 21 amino acids. Germline assignment: CDR1 MDHEN and CDR2 SYDVKM. CDR3 residues: CASSPLGGTGTSGRLTYEQYF. CDR3 sequence (DNA): TGTGCCAGCAGTCCCCTTGGAGGGACCGGGACTAGCGGGAGGCTTACCTACGAGCAGTACTTC.

This clone was seen a handful of times. This chain uses TRBV7-9 with TRBJ2-7; the match to TRBD1 covers 7 bases. CDR1 and CDR2 from the germline V gene are SEHNR and FQNEAQ (reference sequence). The trim removed 5 bases at V and 7 bases at J, leaving 5 bases unmatched. The CDR3 runs 12 residues. For the CDR3, the DNA is TGTGCCAGCAGCCGGGACAGAGATGAGCAGTACTTC. Amino acid sequence: CASSRDRDEQYF.

This clone appeared a few times. The genes are TRBV29-1 and TRBJ2-1; 9 bases line up with TRBD2. CDR1 is SQVTM and CDR2 is ANQGSEA in the germline V gene. With V trimmed by 4 bases and J by 5 bases, 9 bases remained unmatched. The CDR3 has 15 amino acids. Written as DNA, the CDR3 is TGCAGCGTTGGTAGAGCGGGAGGCCTTAACAATGAGCAGTTCTTC. Translating gives CSVGRAGGLNNEQFF.

A few counts support this clone. The chain has TRBV6-1 and TRBJ1-1; TRBD1 matches at 10 bases. The CDR3 is made up of 14 amino acids. The V gene's germline CDR1 is MNHNS and CDR2 SASEGT. The V gene end was trimmed by 5 bases and the J gene end by 1 base; junction bases not matched to a gene: 1. CDR3: CASSRDRGNTEAFF. DNA for the CDR3: TGTGCCAGCAGTCGGGACAGGGGGAACACTGAAGCTTTCTTT.

The table lists this clone with a few counts. The rearrangement uses TRBV7-9 and TRBJ1-2; 7 bases are shared with TRBD1. V lost 5 bases to trimming and J lost 7 bases; unmatched junction nucleotides: 16. The CDR3 has 16 amino acids. Germline loops: CDR1 SEHNR, CDR2 FQNEAQ (reference sequence). The CDR3: CASSGEGTDPRSGYTF. The CDR3 DNA sequence: TGTGCCAGCAGCGGAGAAGGGACAGACCCTAGAAGTGGCTACACCTTC.

The V and J genes are TRBV5-1 and TRBJ1-1; the D gene is possibly TRBD1 (5 bases). CDR1 and CDR2 from the germline V gene are SGHRS and YFSETQ. V was pared by 1 base and J by 5 bases, with 9 bases between. There are 13 residues in the CDR3. Written as DNA, the CDR3 is TGCGCCAGCAGCTTGTATGGGGCGACTGAAGCTTTCTTT. It translates to CASSLYGATEAFF.

This clone was counted between two and nine times. The chain links TRBV5-1 to TRBJ1-4; TRBD1 aligns across 7 bases. The CDR3 sequence is 16 residues long. CDR1 and CDR2 (germline): SGHRS, YFSETQ. The ends lost 0 bases at V and 4 bases at J; junction bases unmatched: 6. DNA of the CDR3: TGCGCCAGCAGCTTGGTATCGGACAGGATTAATGAAAAACTGTTTTTT. The encoded protein is CASSLVSDRINEKLFF.

A few counts support this clone. This sequence joins TRBV10-1 and TRBJ1-1; possibly TRBD1 for D (6 bases). V dropped 2 bases and J dropped 2 bases, with 9 bases sitting between them. The CDR3 is 14 residues long. The germline V gene has CDR1 WNHNN and CDR2 SYGVQD (reference sequence). The CDR3 region has the DNA TGCGCCAGCAGTGAGGGCGGGGGCAACACTGAAGCTTTCTTT. Protein sequence: CASSEGGGNTEAFF.

The chain employs TRBV7-2 and TRBJ2-1; D may be TRBD2 (5 bases). The CDR3 has 15 amino acids. Germline V gives CDR1 SGHTA, CDR2 FQGNSA. The V end lost 0 bases, the J end lost 5 bases, and 11 bases lay between the germline ends. Here the CDR3 reads CASSLAGPGDNEQFF. CDR3 bases: TGTGCCAGCAGCTTAGCGGGCCCCGGGGACAATGAGCAGTTCTTC.

This clone was seen only a few times. The junction departs from germline at one end; a sequencing error may be responsible. The chain couples TRBV29-1 to TRBJ1-1; D possibly corresponds to TRBD1 (5 bases). The CDR3 is made up of 10 amino acids. Germline V CDR1 and CDR2: SQVTM, ANQGSEA. CDR3: CSVVGPEAFF. The DNA of the CDR3 is TGCAGCGTTGTGGGGCCTGAGGCTTTCTTT.

V usage is TRBV11-2 and J usage is TRBJ2-7; 9 bases match TRBD2. The V gene's germline CDR1 is SGHAT and CDR2 FQNNGV. The trim removed 5 bases at V and 6 bases at J, leaving 8 bases unmatched. The CDR3 sequence is 14 residues long. The CDR3 DNA follows: TGTGCCAGCAGCGAGGAGACTAGCGGACGCGAGCAGTACTTC. It codes for CASSEETSGREQYF. The full variable domain, with the rest looked up from reference TRBV11-2 and TRBJ2-7, is EAGVAQSPRYKIIEKRQSVAFWCNPISGHATLYWYQQILGQGPKLLIQFQNNGVVDDSQLPKDRFSAERLKGVDSTLKIQPAKLEDSAVYLCASSEETSGREQYFGPGTRLTVT.

A word on this clone: This sample includes further DNA sequences coding for the same CDR3. The rearrangement uses TRBV9 and TRBJ2-2, with D hard to call. From germline, CDR1 is SGDLS and CDR2 YYNGEE. The CDR3 loop spans 12 amino acids. Deletions cut 3 bases from V and 3 bases from J, with 3 bases between. The chain's CDR3 is CASSADTGELFF. The DNA for the CDR3 is TGTGCCAGCAGCGCTGACACCGGGGAGCTGTTTTTT.